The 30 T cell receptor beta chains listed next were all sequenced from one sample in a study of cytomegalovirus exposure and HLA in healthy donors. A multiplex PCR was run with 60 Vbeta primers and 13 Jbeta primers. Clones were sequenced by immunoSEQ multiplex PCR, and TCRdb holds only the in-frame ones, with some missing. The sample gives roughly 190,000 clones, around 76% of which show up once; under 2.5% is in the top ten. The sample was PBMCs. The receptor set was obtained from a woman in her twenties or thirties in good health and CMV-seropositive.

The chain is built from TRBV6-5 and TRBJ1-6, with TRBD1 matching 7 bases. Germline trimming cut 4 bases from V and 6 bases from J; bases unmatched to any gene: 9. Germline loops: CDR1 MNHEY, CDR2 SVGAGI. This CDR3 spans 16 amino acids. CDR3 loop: CASSSRSGTANSPLHF. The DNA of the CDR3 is TGTGCCAGCAGTTCCCGCTCCGGGACAGCTAATTCACCCCTCCACTTT.

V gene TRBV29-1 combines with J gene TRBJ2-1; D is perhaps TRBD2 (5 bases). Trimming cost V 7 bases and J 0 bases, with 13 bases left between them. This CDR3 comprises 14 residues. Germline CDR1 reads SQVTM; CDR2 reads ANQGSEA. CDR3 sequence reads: CSAPDFFSYNEQFF. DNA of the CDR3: TGCAGCGCCCCGGACTTTTTCTCCTACAATGAGCAGTTCTTC.

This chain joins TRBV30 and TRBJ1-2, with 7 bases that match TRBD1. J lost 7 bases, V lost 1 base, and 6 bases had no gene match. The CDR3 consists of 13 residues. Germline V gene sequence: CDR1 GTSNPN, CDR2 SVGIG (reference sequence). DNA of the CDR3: TGTGCCTGGAGTGGGAGGGGGCGGGGTGGCTACACCTTC. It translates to CAWSGRGRGGYTF.

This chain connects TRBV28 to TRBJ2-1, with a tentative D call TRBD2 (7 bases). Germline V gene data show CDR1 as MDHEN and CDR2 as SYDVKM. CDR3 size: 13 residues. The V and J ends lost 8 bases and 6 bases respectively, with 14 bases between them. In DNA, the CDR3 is TGTGCCAGCGGGGGGGCGGGGGTCAATGAGCAGTTCTTC. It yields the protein CASGGAGVNEQFF.

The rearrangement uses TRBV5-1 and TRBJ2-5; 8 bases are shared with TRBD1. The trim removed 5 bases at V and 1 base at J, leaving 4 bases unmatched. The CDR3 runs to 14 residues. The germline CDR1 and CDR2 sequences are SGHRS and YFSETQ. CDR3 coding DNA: TGCGCCAGCAGTGGGCAGGGGGCCCAAGAGACCCAGTACTTC. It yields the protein CASSGQGAQETQYF.

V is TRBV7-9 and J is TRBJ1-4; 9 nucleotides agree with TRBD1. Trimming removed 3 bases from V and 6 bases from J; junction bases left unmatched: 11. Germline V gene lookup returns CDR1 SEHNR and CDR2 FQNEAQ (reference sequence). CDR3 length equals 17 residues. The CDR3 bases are TGTGCCAGCAGCTTGGGACAGGGTTTTGGGCTGGATGAAAAACTGTTTTTT. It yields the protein CASSLGQGFGLDEKLFF.

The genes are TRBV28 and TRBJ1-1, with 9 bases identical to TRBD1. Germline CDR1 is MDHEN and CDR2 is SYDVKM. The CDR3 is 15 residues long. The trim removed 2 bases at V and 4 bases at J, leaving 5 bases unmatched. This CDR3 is CASSLLTGGVTEAFF. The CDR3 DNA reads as TGTGCCAGCAGTTTACTTACAGGGGGCGTCACTGAAGCTTTCTTT.

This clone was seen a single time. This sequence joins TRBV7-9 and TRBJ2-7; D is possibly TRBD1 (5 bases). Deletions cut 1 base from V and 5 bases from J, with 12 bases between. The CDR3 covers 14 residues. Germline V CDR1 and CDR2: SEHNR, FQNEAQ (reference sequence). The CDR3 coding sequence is TGTGCCAGCAGCTTAGTGTCAGGGTTCGACGAGCAGTACTTC. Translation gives CASSLVSGFDEQYF.

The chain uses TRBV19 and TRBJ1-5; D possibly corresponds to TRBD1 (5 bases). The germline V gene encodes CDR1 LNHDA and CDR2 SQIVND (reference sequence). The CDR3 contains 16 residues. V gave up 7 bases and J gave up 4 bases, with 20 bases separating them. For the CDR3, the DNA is TGTGCCAGTATCCTCACCGGGAGGGGCCGTAATCAGCCCCAGCATTTT. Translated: CASILTGRGRNQPQHF. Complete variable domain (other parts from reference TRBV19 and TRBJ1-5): DGGITQSPKYLFRKEGQNVTLSCEQNLNHDAMYWYRQDPGQGLRLIYYSQIVNDFQKGDIAEGYSVSREKKESFPLTVTSAQKNPTAFYLCASILTGRGRNQPQHFGDGTRLSIL.

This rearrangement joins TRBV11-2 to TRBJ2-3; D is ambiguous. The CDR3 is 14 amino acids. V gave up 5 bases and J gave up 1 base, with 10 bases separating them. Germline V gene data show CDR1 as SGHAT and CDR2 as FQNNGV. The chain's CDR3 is CASSLDRGTDTQYF. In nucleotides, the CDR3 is TGTGCCAGCAGCCTTGACCGGGGCACAGATACGCAGTATTTT.

The CDR3 loop is CASSFQQGSTEAFF. DNA for the CDR3: TGTGCCAGCAGCTTCCAACAGGGGTCGACTGAAGCTTTCTTT. V usage is TRBV7-9 and J usage is TRBJ1-1, with 7 nucleotides matching TRBD1. Germline V CDR1 and CDR2: SEHNR, FQNEAQ (reference sequence). This CDR3 is 14 amino acids long. Trimming removed 3 bases from V and 5 bases from J; junction bases left unmatched: 6. Full variable domain (rest looked up from reference TRBV7-9 and TRBJ1-1): DTGVSQNPRHKITKRGQNVTFRCDPISEHNRLYWYRQTLGQGPEFLTYFQNEAQLEKSRLLSDRFSAERPKGSFSTLEIQRTEQGDSAMYLCASSFQQGSTEAFFGQGTRLTVV.

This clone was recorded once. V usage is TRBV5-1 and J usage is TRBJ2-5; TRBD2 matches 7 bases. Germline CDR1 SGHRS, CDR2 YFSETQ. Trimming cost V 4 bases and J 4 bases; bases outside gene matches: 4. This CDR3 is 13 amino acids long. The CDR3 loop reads CASSGGDGETQYF. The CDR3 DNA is TGCGCCAGCAGCGGGGGGGACGGAGAGACCCAGTACTTC.

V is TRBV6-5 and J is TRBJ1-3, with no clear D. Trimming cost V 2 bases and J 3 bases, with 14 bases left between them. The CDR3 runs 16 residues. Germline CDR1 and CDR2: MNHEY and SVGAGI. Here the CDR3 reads CASSYGPALHGNTIYF. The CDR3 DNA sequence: TGTGCCAGCAGTTACGGGCCAGCTCTTCATGGAAACACCATATATTTT.

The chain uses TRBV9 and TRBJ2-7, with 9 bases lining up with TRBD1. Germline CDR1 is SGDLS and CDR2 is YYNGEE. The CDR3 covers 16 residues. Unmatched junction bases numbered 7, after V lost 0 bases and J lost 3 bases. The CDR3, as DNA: TGTGCCAGCAGCGTAGGGGGGACAGGGCTGTTCTACGAGCAGTACTTC. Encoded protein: CASSVGGTGLFYEQYF. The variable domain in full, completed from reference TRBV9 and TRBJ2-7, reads DSGVTQTPKHLITATGQRVTLRCSPRSGDLSVYWYQQSLDQGLQFLIQYYNGEERAKGNILERFSAQQFPDLHSELNLSSLELGDSALYFCASSVGGTGLFYEQYFGPGTRLTVT.

The CDR3 region is CASSLIPGADEKLFF. The CDR3 coding sequence is TGTGCCAGCAGCTTAATCCCAGGGGCTGATGAAAAACTGTTTTTT. V is TRBV7-9 and J is TRBJ1-4, with D possibly TRBD1 on 6 matching bases. There are 15 residues in the CDR3. The V gene lost 2 bases and the J gene lost 6 bases, with 13 bases spanning the gap. Per germline, CDR1 SEHNR and CDR2 FQNEAQ (reference sequence). The whole variable domain, filled in from reference TRBV7-9 and TRBJ1-4, reads DTGVSQNPRHKITKRGQNVTFRCDPISEHNRLYWYRQTLGQGPEFLTYFQNEAQLEKSRLLSDRFSAERPKGSFSTLEIQRTEQGDSAMYLCASSLIPGADEKLFFGSGTQLSVL.

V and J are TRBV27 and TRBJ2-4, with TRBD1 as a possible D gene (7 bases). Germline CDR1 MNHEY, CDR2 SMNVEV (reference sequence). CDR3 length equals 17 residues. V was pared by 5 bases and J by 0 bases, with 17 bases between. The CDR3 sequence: CASSVRAGGLAKNIQYF. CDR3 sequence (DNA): TGTGCCAGCAGTGTGAGAGCAGGGGGACTAGCCAAAAACATTCAGTACTTC.

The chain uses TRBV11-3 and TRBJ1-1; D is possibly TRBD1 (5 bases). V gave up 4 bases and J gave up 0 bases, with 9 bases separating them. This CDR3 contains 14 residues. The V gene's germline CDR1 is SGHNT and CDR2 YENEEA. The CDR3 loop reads CASSYSGMNTEAFF. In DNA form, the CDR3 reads TGTGCCAGCAGCTATTCAGGGATGAACACTGAAGCTTTCTTT.

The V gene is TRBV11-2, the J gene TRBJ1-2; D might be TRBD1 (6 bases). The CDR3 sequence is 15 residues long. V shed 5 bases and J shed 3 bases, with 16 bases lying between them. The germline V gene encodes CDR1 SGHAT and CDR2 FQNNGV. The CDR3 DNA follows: TGTGCCAGCAGCGAAAACCCGGACAGCTACTATGGCTACACCTTC. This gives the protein CASSENPDSYYGYTF.

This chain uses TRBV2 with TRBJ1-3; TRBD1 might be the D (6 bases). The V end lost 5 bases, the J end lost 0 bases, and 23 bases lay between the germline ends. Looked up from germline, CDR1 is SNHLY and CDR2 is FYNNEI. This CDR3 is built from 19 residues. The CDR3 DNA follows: TGTGCCAGCAGTCTAGTCGATCCGGGACACCGAAGCTCTGGAAACACCATATATTTT. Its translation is CASSLVDPGHRSSGNTIYF.

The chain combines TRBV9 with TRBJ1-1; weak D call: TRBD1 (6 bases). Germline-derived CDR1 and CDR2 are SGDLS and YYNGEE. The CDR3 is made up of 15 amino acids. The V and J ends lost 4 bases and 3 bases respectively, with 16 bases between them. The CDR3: CASSPRQDLDTEAFF. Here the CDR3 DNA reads TGTGCCAGCAGCCCCCGACAGGACCTCGACACTGAAGCTTTCTTT.

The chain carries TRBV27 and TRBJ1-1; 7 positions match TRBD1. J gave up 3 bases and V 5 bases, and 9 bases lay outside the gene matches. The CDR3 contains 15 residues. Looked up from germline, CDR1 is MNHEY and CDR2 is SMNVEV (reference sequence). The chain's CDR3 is CASSGVGTGDTEAFF. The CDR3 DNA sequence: TGTGCCAGCAGTGGTGTTGGAACAGGGGACACTGAAGCTTTCTTT.

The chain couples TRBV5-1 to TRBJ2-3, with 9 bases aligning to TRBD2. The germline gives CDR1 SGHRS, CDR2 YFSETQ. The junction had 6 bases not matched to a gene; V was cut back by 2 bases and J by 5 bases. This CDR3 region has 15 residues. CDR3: CASSFAGLAGDTQYF. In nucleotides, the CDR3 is TGCGCCAGCAGCTTCGCGGGACTAGCAGGAGATACGCAGTATTTT.

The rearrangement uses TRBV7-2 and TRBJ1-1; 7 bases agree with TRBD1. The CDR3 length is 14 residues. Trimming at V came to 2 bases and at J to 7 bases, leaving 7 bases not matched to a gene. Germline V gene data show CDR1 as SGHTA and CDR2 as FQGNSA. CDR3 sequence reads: CASSLHRGAYEAFF. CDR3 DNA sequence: TGTGCCAGCAGCTTACACAGGGGCGCCTATGAAGCTTTCTTT.

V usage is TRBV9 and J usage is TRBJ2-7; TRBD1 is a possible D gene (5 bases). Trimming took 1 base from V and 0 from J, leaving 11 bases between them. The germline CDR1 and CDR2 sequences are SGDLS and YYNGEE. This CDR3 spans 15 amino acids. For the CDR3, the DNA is TGTGCCAGCAGCGTATTAGGGGTCCCCTCCTACGAGCAGTACTTC. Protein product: CASSVLGVPSYEQYF.

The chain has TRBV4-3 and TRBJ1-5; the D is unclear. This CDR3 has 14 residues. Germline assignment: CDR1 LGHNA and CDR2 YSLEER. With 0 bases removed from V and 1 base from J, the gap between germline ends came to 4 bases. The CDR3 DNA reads TGCGCCAGCAGCCAAGATCGGAGCAATCAGCCCCAGCATTTT. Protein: CASSQDRSNQPQHF.

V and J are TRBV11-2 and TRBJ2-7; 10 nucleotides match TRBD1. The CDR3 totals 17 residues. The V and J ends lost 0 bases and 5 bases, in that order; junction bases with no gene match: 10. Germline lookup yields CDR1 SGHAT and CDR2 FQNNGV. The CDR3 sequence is CASSLDHPGQGWHEQYF. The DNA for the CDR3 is TGTGCCAGCAGCTTAGATCACCCGGGACAGGGGTGGCACGAGCAGTACTTC.

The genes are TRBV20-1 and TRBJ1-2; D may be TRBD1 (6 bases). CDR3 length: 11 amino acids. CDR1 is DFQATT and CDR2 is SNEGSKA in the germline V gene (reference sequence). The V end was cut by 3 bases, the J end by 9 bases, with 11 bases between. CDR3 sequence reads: CSASPTGSYTF. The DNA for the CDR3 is TGCAGTGCTAGCCCTACAGGGAGCTACACCTTC.

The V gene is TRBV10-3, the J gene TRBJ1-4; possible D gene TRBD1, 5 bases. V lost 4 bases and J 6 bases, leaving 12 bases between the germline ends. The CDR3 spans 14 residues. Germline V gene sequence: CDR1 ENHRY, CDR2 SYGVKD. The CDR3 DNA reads TGTGCCATCAGTGGGAGTCTAGGGGATGAAAAACTGTTTTTT. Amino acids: CAISGSLGDEKLFF.

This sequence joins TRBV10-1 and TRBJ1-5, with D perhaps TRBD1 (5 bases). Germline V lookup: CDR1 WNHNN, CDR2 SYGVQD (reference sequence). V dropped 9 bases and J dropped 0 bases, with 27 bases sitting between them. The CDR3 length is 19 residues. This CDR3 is CARLSPGNCARYSNQPQHF. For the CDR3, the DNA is TGCGCCAGGCTAAGTCCAGGGAACTGCGCCCGATATAGCAATCAGCCCCAGCATTTT.

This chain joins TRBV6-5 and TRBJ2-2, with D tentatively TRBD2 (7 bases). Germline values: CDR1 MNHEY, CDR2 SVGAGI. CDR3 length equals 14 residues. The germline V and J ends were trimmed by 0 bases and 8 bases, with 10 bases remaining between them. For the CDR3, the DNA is TGTGCCAGCAGTTACTCGGGGGGGCTAGGGGAGCTGTTTTTT. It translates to CASSYSGGLGELFF.